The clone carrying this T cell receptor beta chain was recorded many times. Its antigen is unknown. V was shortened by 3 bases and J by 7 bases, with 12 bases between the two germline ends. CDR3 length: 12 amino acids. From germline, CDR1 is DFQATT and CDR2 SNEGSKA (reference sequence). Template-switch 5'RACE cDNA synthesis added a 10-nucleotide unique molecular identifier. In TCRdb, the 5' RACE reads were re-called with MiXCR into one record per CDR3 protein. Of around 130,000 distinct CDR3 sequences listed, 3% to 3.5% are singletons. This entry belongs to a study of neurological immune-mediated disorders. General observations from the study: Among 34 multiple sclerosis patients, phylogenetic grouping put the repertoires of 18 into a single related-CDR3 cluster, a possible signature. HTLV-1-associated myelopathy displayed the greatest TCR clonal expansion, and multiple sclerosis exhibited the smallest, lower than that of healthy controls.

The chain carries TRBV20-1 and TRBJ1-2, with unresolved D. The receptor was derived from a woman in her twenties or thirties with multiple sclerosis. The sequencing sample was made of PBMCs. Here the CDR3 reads CSARSWASGYTF. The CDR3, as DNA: TGCAGTGCTAGGAGCTGGGCCTCTGGCTACACCTTC.